These T cell receptor beta chains were read from a single sample in a study of human T cells and chemical hapten exposure. A single record per CDR3 protein comes from TCRdb applying MiXCR to the RACE reads. Of more than 75,000 distinct CDR3 sequences listed, roughly 8.8% were seen once; the top ten hold about 3.5%. The material sequenced was whole blood, taken in connection with sensitization to the hapten diphenylcyclopropenone (DPC). Every receptor here comes from a woman between 40 and 50 years old with alopecia areata. Some clones in this sample may be carry-over from other donors' samples. Both conserved end residues are part of each CDR3. A D gene is named only where the DNA matches it firmly. Clone size is stated in some rows and not others, as once, few, many or a class when expanded.

clone_size: NA
j_call: TRBJ1-5
d_call: NA
v_call: TRBV19
cdr3_nt: TGTGCCAGTAGTATAGGGTTGAGGGGCAGACAGCCCCAGCATTTT
cdr3_aa: CASSIGLRGRQPQHF

clone_size: NA
j_call: TRBJ2-2
d_call: NA
v_call: TRBV10-2
cdr3_nt: TGCGCCAGGGGGGACGGGAACACCGGGGAGCTGTTTTTT
cdr3_aa: CARGDGNTGELFF

clone_size: NA
j_call: TRBJ2-3
d_call: NA
v_call: TRBV10-3
cdr3_nt: TGTGCCACCGGGGGCAGAGAGGAGAGAGATACGCAGTATTTT
cdr3_aa: CATGGREERDTQYF

clone_size: many
j_call: TRBJ2-1
d_call: NA
v_call: TRBV29-1
cdr3_nt: TGCAGCGTTGAAGGGGATGACTGGCGGAGCTCCTACAATGAGCAGTTCTTC
cdr3_aa: CSVEGDDWRSSYNEQFF

clone_size: NA
j_call: TRBJ2-5
d_call: NA
v_call: TRBV7-2
cdr3_nt: TGTGCCAGCAGCTTAAGTCGGGGACAAGAGACCCAGTACTTC
cdr3_aa: CASSLSRGQETQYF

clone_size: many
j_call: TRBJ2-3
d_call: NA
v_call: TRBV20-1
cdr3_nt: TGCAGTGCTATTCGTGGACAGCTAAGCACAGATACGCAGTATTTT
cdr3_aa: CSAIRGQLSTDTQYF

clone_size: many
j_call: TRBJ2-4
d_call: TRBD1
v_call: TRBV7-9
cdr3_nt: TGTGCCAGCAGCTTAGGGCAGGGGGCTCCCTGGTACTTC
cdr3_aa: CASSLGQGAPWYF

clone_size: many
j_call: TRBJ1-5
d_call: NA
v_call: TRBV7-2
cdr3_nt: TGTGCCAGCAGCTTAGTAAACGGGGAGGCTCAGCCCCAGCATTTT
cdr3_aa: CASSLVNGEAQPQHF

clone_size: many
j_call: TRBJ2-6
d_call: TRBD1
v_call: TRBV7-2
cdr3_nt: TGTGCCAGCAGCTTTGACAGGGGCTCTGGGGCCAACGTCCTGACTTTC
cdr3_aa: CASSFDRGSGANVLTF

clone_size: NA
j_call: TRBJ1-2
d_call: NA
v_call: TRBV27
cdr3_nt: TGTGCCAGCGGTCGGGGTGGAAACTATGGCTACACCTTC
cdr3_aa: CASGRGGNYGYTF

clone_size: few
j_call: TRBJ2-1
d_call: TRBD1
v_call: TRBV29-1
cdr3_nt: TGCAGCGGACCGGGACAGGCCTACAATGAGCAGTTCTTC
cdr3_aa: CSGPGQAYNEQFF

clone_size: many
j_call: TRBJ1-6
d_call: NA
v_call: TRBV6-2/TRBV6-3
cdr3_nt: TGTGCCAGCAGTACAGAGATAATCGTGTCACCCCTCCACTTT
cdr3_aa: CASSTEIIVSPLHF

clone_size: NA
j_call: TRBJ2-5
d_call: NA
v_call: TRBV7-2
cdr3_nt: TGTGCCAGCAGCTTAGGAAGGGTTAGGGAGACCCAGTACTTC
cdr3_aa: CASSLGRVRETQYF

clone_size: medium-sized
j_call: TRBJ2-3
d_call: TRBD2
v_call: TRBV6-6
cdr3_nt: TGTGCCAGTAAGCGGGGGGACACAGATACGCAGTATTTT
cdr3_aa: CASKRGDTDTQYF

clone_size: many
j_call: TRBJ1-4
d_call: NA
v_call: TRBV6-2/TRBV6-3
cdr3_nt: TGTGCCAGCACCTCCCCGGGACAAGATAATGAAAAACTGTTTTTT
cdr3_aa: CASTSPGQDNEKLFF

clone_size: NA
j_call: TRBJ1-1
d_call: NA
v_call: TRBV7-8
cdr3_nt: TGTGCCAGCAGCCTAGGAGCCCACGGGACCACTGAAGCTTTCTTT
cdr3_aa: CASSLGAHGTTEAFF

clone_size: few
j_call: TRBJ2-7
d_call: TRBD2
v_call: TRBV20-1
cdr3_nt: TGCAGTGCTAGCCCAAGCGGGGGGGCGAGCGAGCAGTACTTC
cdr3_aa: CSASPSGGASEQYF

clone_size: many
j_call: TRBJ1-6
d_call: NA
v_call: TRBV30
cdr3_nt: TGTGCCTGGAGTGTACGTGGGGGATCGAGCTCCTATAATTCACCCCTCCACTTT
cdr3_aa: CAWSVRGGSSSYNSPLHF

clone_size: few
j_call: TRBJ1-1
d_call: TRBD1
v_call: TRBV10-1
cdr3_nt: TGCGCCAGCAGTGAGCCGAACACAGGGGGCACTGAAGCTTTCTTT
cdr3_aa: CASSEPNTGGTEAFF

clone_size: many
j_call: TRBJ2-7
d_call: TRBD1
v_call: TRBV18
cdr3_nt: TGTGCCAGCTCACCAGCAGGGACAGGGGTCGAGCAGTACTTC
cdr3_aa: CASSPAGTGVEQYF

clone_size: many
j_call: TRBJ1-2
d_call: NA
v_call: TRBV4-3
cdr3_nt: TGCGCCAGCAGCCCGGCCGCTACCCCGTTATATGGCTACACCTTC
cdr3_aa: CASSPAATPLYGYTF

clone_size: NA
j_call: TRBJ1-6
d_call: NA
v_call: TRBV20-1
cdr3_nt: TGCAGTGCCGTGGCAGGTCCCTATAATTCACCCCTCCACTTT
cdr3_aa: CSAVAGPYNSPLHF

clone_size: NA
j_call: TRBJ1-6
d_call: NA
v_call: TRBV10-1
cdr3_nt: TGCGCCAGCAGTGAGCAAGGGGTCGGCTCACCCCTCCACTTT
cdr3_aa: CASSEQGVGSPLHF

clone_size: NA
j_call: TRBJ2-1
d_call: NA
v_call: TRBV9
cdr3_nt: TGTGCCAGCAGCGTAATTCCTAGCTCCTACAATGAGCAGTTCTTC
cdr3_aa: CASSVIPSSYNEQFF